This passage covers 29 T cell receptor beta chains from one sample sequenced in a study of blood T cell repertoires in COVID-19. Profiled with immunoSEQ multiplex PCR; TCRdb holds only in-frame clones, not every one. This table has about 86,000 clones, 87% appearing once. The sample comprised peripheral blood. The source of these receptors is a human donor in a cohort sampled during active COVID-19.

This sequence joins TRBV9 and TRBJ1-1, with D tentatively TRBD1 (6 bases). Looked up from germline, CDR1 is SGDLS and CDR2 is YYNGEE. Trimming stripped 0 bases from V and 3 bases from J, with 9 bases between. The CDR3 runs 14 residues. The CDR3 reads CASSVGNRDTEAFF. CDR3 nucleotide sequence: TGTGCCAGCAGCGTAGGGAACAGGGACACTGAAGCTTTCTTT. Looking up the rest from reference TRBV9 and TRBJ1-1 gives the full variable domain: DSGVTQTPKHLITATGQRVTLRCSPRSGDLSVYWYQQSLDQGLQFLIQYYNGEERAKGNILERFSAQQFPDLHSELNLSSLELGDSALYFCASSVGNRDTEAFFGQGTRLTVV.

The V call is TRBV28, the J call TRBJ1-5, with TRBD1 matching 9 bases. This CDR3 spans 19 amino acids. The V gene end was trimmed by 7 bases and the J gene end by 2 bases; junction bases not matched to a gene: 18. CDR1 and CDR2 from the germline V gene are MDHEN and SYDVKM. This CDR3 is CASTLYPGQGIGRNQPQHF. DNA of the CDR3: TGTGCCAGCACCCTATATCCGGGACAGGGAATAGGTCGCAATCAGCCCCAGCATTTT.

The V and J genes are TRBV28 and TRBJ2-7; 11 bases align to TRBD2. The V and J ends lost 2 bases and 0 bases, in that order; junction bases with no gene match: 3. CDR1 is MDHEN, CDR2 SYDVKM, per germline. The CDR3 has 16 amino acids. Here the CDR3 reads CASSLGLAGSSYEQYF. CDR3 DNA: TGTGCCAGCAGTTTAGGACTAGCGGGTAGCTCCTACGAGCAGTACTTC. Variable domain in full (rest from reference TRBV28 and TRBJ2-7): DVKVTQSSRYLVKRTGEKVFLECVQDMDHENMFWYRQDPGLGLRLIYFSYDVKMKEKGDIPEGYSVSREKKERFSLILESASTNQTSMYLCASSLGLAGSSYEQYFGPGTRLTVT.

The sample holds one count of this clone. The chain employs TRBV30 and TRBJ2-1; D might be TRBD2 (5 bases). From germline, CDR1 is GTSNPN and CDR2 SVGIG (reference sequence). Between the trimmed V and J ends, which lost 2 bases and 9 bases, there was a span of 11 bases. CDR3 length equals 12 residues. CDR3 nucleotide sequence: TGTGCCTGGAGTCGAGGGCCAACTGAGCAGTTCTTC. Its translation is CAWSRGPTEQFF.

The genes are TRBV3-1 (or the pseudogene TRBV3-2) and TRBJ2-1, with TRBD2 matching 12 bases. V gave up 0 bases and J gave up 10 bases; unmatched junction bases: 7. Germline V gene lookup returns CDR1 LGHDT and CDR2 YNNKEL (reference sequence). The CDR3 has 16 residues. CDR3 residues: CASSQDILAGGWEQFF. The CDR3 bases are TGTGCCAGCAGCCAAGATATACTAGCGGGAGGATGGGAGCAGTTCTTC.

The gene calls are TRBV27 and TRBJ1-6, with D maybe TRBD1 (6 bases). Germline assignment: CDR1 MNHEY and CDR2 SMNVEV (reference sequence). This CDR3 contains 14 residues. The ends were cut back, 7 bases at V and 5 bases at J, with 12 bases in the middle. The CDR3 DNA is TGTGCCAGCACCCAAGGGGGGGATAATTCACCCCTCCACTTT. This gives the protein CASTQGGDNSPLHF.

This clone came up once. The V call is TRBV2, the J call TRBJ2-2; TRBD2 agrees at 7 bases. The CDR3 loop spans 17 amino acids. V was pared by 7 bases and J by 2 bases, with 13 bases of the junction left unmatched. The V gene's germline CDR1 is SNHLY and CDR2 FYNNEI. CDR3: CASTAVGRAGNTGELFF. The CDR3 DNA follows: TGTGCCAGCACTGCCGTTGGGAGAGCGGGAAACACCGGGGAGCTGTTTTTT.

With respect to this clone: The germline gene is not matched at one end of the junction; a read error may be the cause. The rearrangement joins TRBV19 to TRBJ1-1; possibly TRBD1 for D (6 bases). The CDR3 runs 17 residues. Germline V gene data show CDR1 as LNHDA and CDR2 as SQIVND (reference sequence). The DNA for the CDR3 is TGTGCCAGTAGTATACCCATAGTACAGGGAGTGAAGACTGAAGCTTTCTTT. As protein: CASSIPIVQGVKTEAFF.

The gene calls are TRBV2 and TRBJ2-7; D might be TRBD2 (5 bases). Germline CDR1 reads SNHLY; CDR2 reads FYNNEI. V was clipped by 0 bases and J by 2 bases, with 14 bases between them. The CDR3 covers 16 residues. This chain's CDR3 is CASSEAFLTRAYEQYF. The CDR3 nucleotides are TGTGCCAGCAGTGAAGCCTTCTTGACGAGGGCCTACGAGCAGTACTTC.

This chain connects TRBV11-3 to TRBJ2-5; 9 bases match TRBD1. The trim removed 8 bases at V and 2 bases at J, leaving 9 bases unmatched. There are 15 residues in the CDR3. CDR1 and CDR2 (germline): SGHNT, YENEEA. CDR3 region: CASGPGQGHQETQYF. Written as DNA, the CDR3 is TGTGCCAGCGGACCGGGACAGGGCCATCAAGAGACCCAGTACTTC.

The rearrangement uses TRBV5-1 and TRBJ1-1, with no clear D. The V gene's germline CDR1 is SGHRS and CDR2 YFSETQ. The CDR3 sequence is 13 residues long. Trimming removed 0 bases from V and 10 bases from J, with 13 bases in between. The CDR3 DNA sequence: TGCGCCAGCAGCTTGGAGGCAGCGCGTACAGCTTTCTTT. Its protein is CASSLEAARTAFF.

This chain links TRBV19 with TRBJ2-2; TRBD1 matches at 8 bases. Trimming took 4 bases from V and 6 from J; bases not matched to a gene: 10. The V gene's germline CDR1 is LNHDA and CDR2 SQIVND (reference sequence). There are 16 residues in the CDR3. The CDR3 loop reads CASSTTTAGGSGELFF. CDR3 coding DNA: TGTGCCAGTAGTACAACTACGGCAGGGGGCTCCGGGGAGCTGTTTTTT.

The chain employs TRBV7-6 and TRBJ2-6; D is unclear. Germline-derived CDR1 and CDR2 are SGHVS and FNYEAQ. Deletions cut 1 base from V and 0 bases from J, with 10 bases between. The CDR3 has 17 amino acids. The CDR3: CASSLGGSFSGANVLTF. The CDR3 region has the DNA TGTGCCAGCAGCTTAGGTGGCAGTTTCTCTGGGGCCAACGTCCTGACTTTC.

The chain is built from TRBV18 and TRBJ2-7, with D possibly matching TRBD2 (7 bases). The germline V gene has CDR1 KGHSH and CDR2 LQKENI. Between the trimmed V and J ends, which lost 2 bases and 3 bases, there was a span of 17 bases. CDR3 length: 16 amino acids. The CDR3 protein is CASSPILGGGYYEQYF. The CDR3 region has the DNA TGTGCCAGCTCACCAATCCTTGGGGGGGGCTACTACGAGCAGTACTTC. The whole variable domain, filled in from reference TRBV18 and TRBJ2-7, reads NAGVMQNPRHLVRRRGQEARLRCSPMKGHSHVYWYRQLPEEGLKFMVYLQKENIIDESGMPKERFSAEFPKEGPSILRIQQVVRGDSAAYFCASSPILGGGYYEQYFGPGTRLTVT.

V gene TRBV27 combines with J gene TRBJ1-4; 9 bases fit TRBD1. This CDR3 has 15 residues. CDR1 and CDR2 from the germline V gene are MNHEY and SMNVEV (reference sequence). J was trimmed by 8 bases and V by 5 bases; bases with no gene match: 9. In DNA form, the CDR3 reads TGTGCCAGCAGTACCCAGACAGGGGGTGTAGAAAAACTGTTTTTT. This sequence encodes CASSTQTGGVEKLFF.

CDR3 nucleotides: TGCGCCAGCAGCTTGGGTGCGGGAGGGACCAATGAGCAGTTCTTC. This encodes CASSLGAGGTNEQFF. The chain recombines TRBV5-1 with TRBJ2-1, with 9 nucleotides matching TRBD2. The CDR3 runs 15 residues. With 0 bases clipped from V and 6 bases from J, the junction kept 4 bases outside the gene matches. Germline CDR1 SGHRS, CDR2 YFSETQ.

The V gene is TRBV27, the J gene TRBJ2-7, with 11 nucleotides matching TRBD1. V trimming: 6 bases; J trimming: 5 bases; junction bases outside the gene matches: 6. This CDR3 comprises 14 residues. Germline CDR1 MNHEY, CDR2 SMNVEV (reference sequence). CDR3 coding DNA: TGTGCCAGCAGGACCGGGACAGGGGGGAACGAGCAGTACTTC. Its translation is CASRTGTGGNEQYF.

The gene calls are TRBV7-3 and TRBJ2-2, with 9 bases fitting TRBD2. Germline lookup yields CDR1 SGHTA and CDR2 FQGTGA. J gave up 3 bases and V 6 bases, and 5 bases lay outside the gene matches. This CDR3 region has 15 residues. CDR3 sequence reads: CASSLTSGYTGELFF. CDR3 DNA sequence: TGTGCCAGCAGTTTGACTAGCGGATACACCGGGGAGCTGTTTTTT.

A few counts support this clone. V gene TRBV6-5 combines with J gene TRBJ1-2; the D gene is possibly TRBD1 (6 bases). The germline V and J ends were trimmed by 0 bases and 8 bases, with 13 bases remaining between them. Germline CDR1 and CDR2: MNHEY and SVGAGI. The CDR3 is 14 residues long. CDR3 sequence reads: CASSYSRTVRGYTF. CDR3 DNA: TGTGCCAGCAGTTACTCGAGGACAGTTCGGGGCTACACCTTC.

This chain joins TRBV10-3 and TRBJ2-2; 8 bases map to TRBD2. The J segment lost 6 bases and the V segment lost 11 bases, leaving 2 bases of the junction unmatched. The CDR3 is made up of 11 amino acids. Germline V gene data show CDR1 as ENHRY and CDR2 as SYGVKD. DNA for the CDR3: TGTGCCGCCGGGGGGGCCGGGGAGCTGTTTTTT. Amino acids: CAAGGAGELFF.

The V and J genes are TRBV7-2 and TRBJ2-1, with 9 nucleotides matching TRBD2. J gave up 4 bases and V 5 bases, and 12 bases lay outside the gene matches. Germline CDR1 reads SGHTA; CDR2 reads FQGNSA. The CDR3 covers 17 residues. For the CDR3, the DNA is TGTGCCAGCAGCCCCCCTGGGCTAGCGGGACCTTACAATGAGCAGTTCTTC. Translation: CASSPPGLAGPYNEQFF.

CDR3 residues: CAWSAGLAGVQETQYF. The DNA for the CDR3 is TGTGCCTGGAGCGCCGGACTAGCGGGAGTTCAGGAGACCCAGTACTTC. The J gene is TRBJ2-5, the V gene TRBV30; 13 bases agree with TRBD2. Germline CDR1 and CDR2: GTSNPN and SVGIG (reference sequence). CDR3 length: 16 residues. V was pared by 3 bases and J by 5 bases, with 9 bases of the junction left unmatched.

The rearrangement joins TRBV27 to TRBJ2-1; 10 nucleotides agree with TRBD2. Germline CDR1 MNHEY, CDR2 SMNVEV (reference sequence). The trim removed 5 bases at V and 1 base at J, leaving 5 bases unmatched. The CDR3 runs 16 residues. Here the CDR3 DNA reads TGTGCCAGCAGTGATGGAGCGGGAGGGTCCTACAATGAGCAGTTCTTC. Translated, it gives CASSDGAGGSYNEQFF.

This clone was counted a single time. This chain joins TRBV27 and TRBJ2-5, with 7 bases matching TRBD1. After removal of 5 bases from V and 1 base from J, the junction contained 10 bases not matched to a gene. From germline, CDR1 is MNHEY and CDR2 SMNVEV (reference sequence). CDR3 length: 16 residues. CDR3 coding DNA: TGTGCCAGCAGTCCCACCCCGGGACAGCCCCAAGAGACCCAGTACTTC. Amino acids: CASSPTPGQPQETQYF.

This clone came up once. V is TRBV25-1 and J is TRBJ2-1, with 7 positions matching TRBD1. This CDR3 is 15 amino acids long. CDR1 is MGHDK and CDR2 is SYGVNS in the germline V gene. The V and J ends lost 4 bases and 4 bases, in that order; junction bases with no gene match: 7. CDR3 bases: TGTGCCAGCAGTGCGGTGTGGGGACAGTACAATGAGCAGTTCTTC. It yields the protein CASSAVWGQYNEQFF.

This sequence joins TRBV2 and TRBJ2-7; 8 nucleotides line up with TRBD2. The CDR3 has 16 residues. The V segment lost 4 bases and the J segment 3 bases; nucleotides outside the gene matches: 11. Germline V CDR1 and CDR2: SNHLY, FYNNEI. CDR3 bases: TGTGCCAGCAGTGGGGGAGTAGCGGGACTTTACTACGAGCAGTACTTC. Amino acids: CASSGGVAGLYYEQYF.

The chain links TRBV19 to TRBJ1-1; 8 nucleotides match TRBD1. Trimming took 5 bases from V and 6 from J; bases not matched to a gene: 11. The CDR3 covers 15 residues. In germline, CDR1 is LNHDA, CDR2 SQIVND (reference sequence). This chain's CDR3 is CASSSQGARAPEAFF. As DNA, the CDR3 is TGTGCCAGTAGTTCCCAGGGGGCGCGGGCCCCTGAAGCTTTCTTT.

The V and J genes are TRBV20-1 and TRBJ1-5, with D perhaps TRBD1 (5 bases). The germline CDR1 and CDR2 sequences are DFQATT and SNEGSKA (reference sequence). The CDR3 extends over 15 amino acids. V shed 3 bases and J shed 5 bases, with 17 bases lying between them. CDR3 in amino acids: CSASGTGFRDQPQHF. The CDR3 coding sequence is TGCAGTGCTAGTGGTACAGGTTTTCGCGATCAGCCCCAGCATTTT.

The V gene is TRBV6-5, the J gene TRBJ2-7, with D possibly TRBD1 on 6 matching bases. Trimming took 5 bases from V and 6 from J, leaving 20 bases between them. The CDR3 runs 15 residues. The germline CDR1 and CDR2 sequences are MNHEY and SVGAGI. The CDR3 is CASSTQGLGGTEQYF. The CDR3, as DNA: TGTGCCAGCAGTACACAGGGTTTGGGTGGGACCGAGCAGTACTTC.